This TCR beta chain originates from a study of blood T cell repertoires in COVID-19 (dated by TCRdb to 2019 to 2021). About the investigation overall: Samples covering the acute and convalescent phases of COVID-19 were provided by collaborators in the United States, Italy and Spain. The dataset comprised deeply sampled blood TCRbeta repertoires from subjects exposed to, actively infected with, or recovered from COVID-19. Sample metadata almost always included a de-identified subject ID, COVID-19 status, age in years and sex. Where available, HLA class I and class II types were obtained from metadata supplied by the sample provider rather than from assay-based typing. The repertoires were made available in a free public database intended to serve as a resource for research on the immune response to SARS-CoV-2. The material from the prospective study consisted of cDNA or gDNA derived from T cells, B-cell-depleted T cells, or PBMCs. Samples were obtained from the ongoing ImmuneRACE study (first 160 participants) and from 950 to 1,500 subjects provided by 6 global collaborators. The study at large found these results: Clinical and demographic metadata were provided uncurated, with the amount varying by source and participant.

This clone was seen a single time. Its recognized antigen is unknown. Qualities for individual bases were not recorded, and no much larger clone is one base off. A second Seattle source provided samples from volunteer blood donors who had recovered from COVID-19. The collaborating institutions used their own protocols to collect whole blood in K2EDTA tubes. Collaborator samples were shipped for TCRbeta analysis as frozen whole blood, isolated PBMCs, or DNA extracted from either sample type. The immunoSEQ Assay, a bias-controlled multiplex PCR, was used to amplify TCRbeta CDR3 regions from genomic DNA. The authors processed their data as follows. Nucleated cell counts per sample were estimated from amplification of reference gene primers within the assay. Sequence reads were collapsed and filtered to measure the absolute abundance of every unique TCRbeta CDR3 rearrangement. For each sample, productive Simpson clonality was calculated by taking the square root of Simpson's diversity index across productive rearrangements. In its TCRdb copy, this immuneACCESS table keeps in-frame sequences only and misses some clones. Where compared with another copy, unresolved V genes explain less than half of these, and the others have no known cause. V and J calls and clone size are copied from that table; D and trimming were computed from the DNA. The sample has some 130,000 clones on record, about 78% of them singletons. Approximately 9.9% of the sample comes from the top ten.

The clonotype was recovered from a man in his sixties who had recovered from COVID-19. Source material: peripheral blood.

The CDR3 amino acid sequence is: CASRSTGERSNQPQHF. The nucleotides are TGTGCCAGCAGGTCCACAGGTGAGAGGAGCAATCAGCCCCAGCATTTT. The chain employs TRBV28 and TRBJ1-5; the D gene is perhaps TRBD1, from 5 matching bases. Cut back by 6 bases and 1 base, the V and J ends lie 16 bases apart. CDR1 MDHEN and CDR2 SYDVKM are derived from the germline V gene. Including cysteine and phenylalanine, the CDR3 has 16 amino acids. The only DNA kept is the CDR3, 48 bases in frame from the first base.